Below, 12 T cell receptor beta chains from the same sample are listed, as sequenced in a study of T-cell memory formation after mild COVID-19. TCRdb fed the 5' RACE reads into MiXCR, producing one record per CDR3 protein. The repertoire holds under 550,000 distinct CDR3 sequences, with 15% to 20% as singletons. Sequenced sample: PBMCs or a T cell subset sorted from them (not recorded which). These receptor sequences come from an adult woman who had mild COVID-19 (a few samples of this study predate the infection). Cell type and time point are not known.

The chain carries TRBV4-1 and TRBJ1-1; D gene ambiguous. Germline CDR1 MGHRA, CDR2 YSYEKL. Trimming pared 0 bases from V and 4 bases from J, leaving 6 bases between. The CDR3 runs to 13 residues. CDR3 region: CASSQDLRTEAFF. For the CDR3, the DNA is TGCGCCAGCAGCCAAGATCTTCGCACTGAAGCTTTCTTT.

This sequence joins TRBV5-1 and TRBJ2-7; D is perhaps TRBD2 (6 bases). The CDR3 consists of 15 residues. The germline gives CDR1 SGHRS, CDR2 YFSETQ. V gave up 4 bases and J gave up 0 bases, with 14 bases separating them. The CDR3 protein is CASSTGDGLSYEQYF. DNA for the CDR3: TGCGCCAGCAGCACGGGGGACGGACTCTCCTACGAGCAGTACTTC.

The J gene is TRBJ2-1, the V gene TRBV9; D is perhaps TRBD1 or TRBD2 (5 bases each). The CDR3 extends over 15 amino acids. Trimming shortened V by 1 base and J by 5 bases, and 13 bases separated the two germline ends. Germline values: CDR1 SGDLS, CDR2 YYNGEE. Here the CDR3 DNA reads TGTGCCAGCAGCGTACGAGGGGCTGGGGACAATGAGCAGTTCTTC. Protein product: CASSVRGAGDNEQFF. The complete variable domain, with remaining parts taken from reference TRBV9 and TRBJ2-1, reads DSGVTQTPKHLITATGQRVTLRCSPRSGDLSVYWYQQSLDQGLQFLIQYYNGEERAKGNILERFSAQQFPDLHSELNLSSLELGDSALYFCASSVRGAGDNEQFFGPGTRLTVL.

This clonotype was counted at least ten times. The chain combines TRBV3-1 with TRBJ2-3; weak D call: TRBD2 (5 bases). The CDR3 totals 15 residues. The V gene lost 7 bases and the J gene lost 3 bases, with 17 bases spanning the gap. CDR1 and CDR2 from the germline V gene are LGHDT and YNNKEL (reference sequence). DNA of the CDR3: TGTGCCAGCACTCCCGGGCGGGTTATAACAGATACGCAGTATTTT. Protein product: CASTPGRVITDTQYF.

This clonotype was found a few times. The rearrangement joins TRBV6-5 to TRBJ1-2; perhaps TRBD1 as D (5 bases). Trimming took off 0 bases at V and 8 bases at J, with 16 bases between the two ends. This CDR3 spans 15 amino acids. Germline V gives CDR1 MNHEY, CDR2 SVGAGI. CDR3: CASSYSGRGLEGYTF. The CDR3 DNA is TGTGCCAGCAGTTACTCCGGTCGGGGGTTGGAAGGCTACACCTTC.

This sequence joins TRBV10-3 and TRBJ1-3, with TRBD1 identical over 7 bases. V trimming: 2 bases; J trimming: 0 bases; junction bases outside the gene matches: 10. This CDR3 is built from 18 residues. Germline-derived CDR1 and CDR2 are ENHRY and SYGVKD. CDR3 DNA: TGTGCCATCAGTGAGGTTGGGACAGAGCAGGGCTCTGGAAACACCATATATTTT. It specifies CAISEVGTEQGSGNTIYF.

In this sample, this clonotype turned up a few times. This chain joins TRBV5-6 and TRBJ2-3; TRBD1 might be the D (6 bases). Germline assignment: CDR1 SGHDT and CDR2 YYEEEE. The CDR3 contains 14 residues. Trimming shortened V by 4 bases and J by 5 bases, and 14 bases separated the two germline ends. In DNA, the CDR3 is TGTGCCAGCAGCCTTGGTATAGGGGGAGATACGCAGTATTTT. Amino acids: CASSLGIGGDTQYF.

In this sample, this clonotype turned up many times. The gene calls are TRBV5-1 and TRBJ1-1, with unresolved D. The CDR3 is 14 residues long. Germline CDR1 SGHRS, CDR2 YFSETQ. Trimming removed 0 bases at V and 1 base at J, with 7 bases between. In nucleotides, the CDR3 is TGCGCCAGCAGCTTGGAGCTGTCGAACACTGAAGCTTTCTTT. This encodes CASSLELSNTEAFF.

The genes are TRBV30 and TRBJ2-7, with a possible D match to TRBD1 (5 bases). The J call is doubtful: the DNA matches TRBJ2-4 better. Germline lookup yields CDR1 GTSNPN and CDR2 SVGIG (reference sequence). The length of the CDR3 is 12 residues. CDR3 loop: CAWGRAQGIQYF. CDR3 nucleotide sequence: TGTGCCTGGGGTAGGGCCCAGGGCATTCAGTACTTC.

As concerns this clonotype: Relative to the germline gene, one junction end is altered; a read error may explain this. The J gene is TRBJ1-3, the V gene TRBV4-1; no clear D. In germline, CDR1 is MGHRA, CDR2 YSYEKL. The CDR3 has 16 residues. CDR3 nucleotide sequence: TGCGTCAGCAGCCTAACCCCCGCGGGTACTGGAAACACCATATATTTT. Protein product: CVSSLTPAGTGNTIYF.

This clonotype was seen many times. The rearrangement uses TRBV7-2 and TRBJ2-1; TRBD2 aligns across 12 bases. V lost 4 bases and J lost 2; bases outside the gene matches: 3. CDR1 and CDR2 (germline): SGHTA, FQGNSA. The CDR3 has 16 amino acids. The CDR3 reads CASSSRLAGAYNEQFF. DNA of the CDR3: TGTGCCAGCAGCTCTAGACTAGCGGGGGCCTACAATGAGCAGTTCTTC.

The chain has TRBV6-1 and TRBJ2-2; D is uncertain. Deletions cut 2 bases from V and 3 bases from J, with 7 bases between. Germline V lookup: CDR1 MNHNS, CDR2 SASEGT. The CDR3 extends over 14 amino acids. The CDR3, as DNA: TGTGCCAGCAGTGAAATAGGAGACACCGGGGAGCTGTTTTTT. It is translated as CASSEIGDTGELFF.